Below are 17 T cell receptor beta chains sequenced from a single sample in a study of blood T cell repertoires in COVID-19. This table comes from immunoSEQ multiplex PCR, and its TCRdb copy is limited to in-frame clones, with some not included. The table has 130,000 to 150,000 clones, 84% seen once. Sequenced input: peripheral blood. The receptors were sampled from a man aged 55-75 years with active or convalescent COVID-19.

The chain is built from TRBV13 and TRBJ1-2, with 8 bases aligning to TRBD1. V lost 0 bases, J lost 7 bases, and 7 bases stayed unmatched. This CDR3 is built from 15 residues. Germline CDR1 reads PRHDT; CDR2 reads FYEKMQ (reference sequence). The CDR3 DNA is TGTGCCAGCAGCTTAGGGCGACAGGGGACGTTTGGCTACACCTTC. Protein: CASSLGRQGTFGYTF. The full variable domain, in which reference TRBV13 and TRBJ1-2 provide the parts outside the CDR3, is AAGVIQSPRHLIKEKRETATLKCYPIPRHDTVYWYQQGPGQDPQFLISFYEKMQSDKGSIPDRFSAQQFSDYHSELNMSSLELGDSALYFCASSLGRQGTFGYTFGSGTRLTVV.

This chain links TRBV19 with TRBJ1-1; perhaps TRBD1 as D (6 bases). The V end lost 4 bases, the J end lost 4 bases, and 10 bases lay between the germline ends. CDR1 is LNHDA and CDR2 is SQIVND in the germline V gene (reference sequence). The CDR3 totals 13 residues. The CDR3, as DNA: TGTGCCAGTAGTAACAGGGCTCGCACTGAAGCTTTCTTT. Translated: CASSNRARTEAFF.

The chain employs TRBV12-3 or TRBV12-4 and TRBJ1-2; D gene uncertain. Trimming pared 6 bases from V and 2 bases from J, leaving 10 bases between. The CDR3 covers 13 residues. The CDR3 reads CASRPTVNYGYTF. CDR3 bases: TGTGCCAGCAGACCCACAGTCAACTATGGCTACACCTTC.

The rearrangement uses TRBV6-5 and TRBJ1-2, with 9 positions matching TRBD1. Trimming took 5 bases from V and 4 from J; bases not matched to a gene: 2. The germline V gene encodes CDR1 MNHEY and CDR2 SVGAGI. The CDR3 extends over 13 amino acids. CDR3 in DNA: TGTGCCAGCAGTACGACAGGGGGCTATGGCTACACCTTC. It codes for CASSTTGGYGYTF.

This clone occurred once. One end of the junction is discordant with germline, which a read error may explain. The rearrangement uses TRBV7-2 and TRBJ2-5; D may be TRBD2 (6 bases). The CDR3 totals 14 residues. Germline lookup yields CDR1 SGHTA and CDR2 FQGNSA. CDR3 DNA: TGTGCCAGCAGCTTAGGACTAGTCCAAGAGGCCCAGTACTTC. It yields the protein CASSLGLVQEAQYF.

The gene calls are TRBV6-2 or TRBV6-3 and TRBJ1-2; tentative D call: TRBD1 (5 bases). The germline CDR1 and CDR2 sequences are MNHEY and SVGEGT. The CDR3 has 13 residues. The V and J ends lost 2 bases and 1 base respectively, with 5 bases between them. The CDR3 here is CASSYDSNYGYTF. DNA of the CDR3: TGTGCCAGCAGTTACGACAGTAACTATGGCTACACCTTC.

This chain joins TRBV18 and TRBJ2-5; 7 nucleotides agree with TRBD1. After removal of 3 bases from V and 4 bases from J, the junction contained 5 bases not matched to a gene. Per germline, CDR1 KGHSH and CDR2 LQKENI. The CDR3 contains 14 residues. CDR3 protein: CASSPSGGGETQYF. The CDR3, as DNA: TGTGCCAGCTCACCCTCAGGGGGTGGAGAGACCCAGTACTTC.

About this clone itself: Other DNA sequences in the same sample also yield this CDR3. V gene TRBV5-1 combines with J gene TRBJ2-2; no firm D call. V lost 0 bases to trimming and J lost 2 bases, with 8 bases between them. Germline CDR1 SGHRS, CDR2 YFSETQ. The CDR3 is made up of 15 amino acids. The CDR3: CASSLDGTNTGELFF. The CDR3 DNA sequence: TGCGCCAGCAGCTTGGATGGCACAAACACCGGGGAGCTGTTTTTT.

J is TRBJ1-1 and V is TRBV6-2 or TRBV6-3; a possible D gene is TRBD1 (6 bases). There are 17 residues in the CDR3. Germline CDR1 is MNHEY and CDR2 is SVGEGT. Trimming removed 6 bases from V and 1 base from J, with 21 bases in between. CDR3 nucleotides: TGTGCCAGCAGCGGGAAAGGTAAAGACAGGCAGAACACTGAAGCTTTCTTT. The encoded protein is CASSGKGKDRQNTEAFF.

This clone occurred once. The chain recombines TRBV19 with TRBJ2-7; 9 positions match TRBD1. The V and J ends lost 2 bases and 0 bases, in that order; junction bases with no gene match: 2. Germline CDR1 is LNHDA and CDR2 is SQIVND (reference sequence). The CDR3 runs to 15 residues. CDR3 coding DNA: TGTGCCAGTAGTATACTGGGACAGGGCTCCTACGAGCAGTACTTC. As protein: CASSILGQGSYEQYF.

The rearrangement uses TRBV14 and TRBJ2-1; 11 bases fit TRBD2. CDR3 size: 17 residues. CDR1 SGHDN and CDR2 FVKESK come from the germline V gene. V trimming: 6 bases; J trimming: 8 bases; junction bases outside the gene matches: 15. CDR3 residues: CASSSLVLAGVRDEQFF. CDR3 coding DNA: TGTGCCAGCAGTTCACTTGTACTAGCGGGGGTAAGGGATGAGCAGTTCTTC.

The V call is TRBV6-2 or TRBV6-3, the J call TRBJ1-4, with 8 bases matching TRBD1. The J segment lost 8 bases and the V segment lost 2 bases, leaving 7 bases of the junction unmatched. Germline V gene data show CDR1 as MNHEY and CDR2 as SVGEGT. The CDR3 totals 15 residues. The CDR3 spells CASSYRTGRDEKLFF. DNA for the CDR3: TGTGCCAGCAGTTACCGGACAGGGCGGGACGAAAAACTGTTTTTT.

The CDR3 sequence: CATSDLDRVYHEQYV. DNA of the CDR3: TGTGCCACCAGTGATTTGGACAGGGTATACCACGAGCAGTACGTC. The genes are TRBV24-1 and TRBJ2-7, with 7 bases matching TRBD1. This CDR3 contains 15 residues. The germline V gene encodes CDR1 KGHDR and CDR2 SFDVKD. V trimming: 0 bases; J trimming: 5 bases; junction bases outside the gene matches: 6.

The J gene is TRBJ1-2, the V gene TRBV4-1; the match to TRBD1 covers 7 bases. The CDR3 length is 15 residues. The germline gives CDR1 MGHRA, CDR2 YSYEKL. V lost 3 bases, J lost 5 bases, and 9 bases stayed unmatched. DNA for the CDR3: TGCGCCAGCAGCCAGGCACAAAGACAGGGTTATGGCTACACCTTC. It translates to CASSQAQRQGYGYTF.

The V and J genes are TRBV9 and TRBJ2-7, with TRBD1 identical over 11 bases. This CDR3 has 14 residues. V shed 3 bases and J 6 bases; nucleotides not matched to a gene: 5. CDR1 is SGDLS, CDR2 YYNGEE, per germline. The CDR3 DNA follows: TGTGCCAGCAGCGCAGGGACAGGGGGGTTCGAGCAGTACTTC. Translated: CASSAGTGGFEQYF.

The chain carries TRBV19 and TRBJ2-7, with 8 bases lining up with TRBD1. The CDR3 has 14 residues. V lost 4 bases to trimming and J lost 6 bases; unmatched junction nucleotides: 8. From germline, CDR1 is LNHDA and CDR2 SQIVND (reference sequence). Here the CDR3 reads CASSTTGGSGEQYV. CDR3 bases: TGTGCCAGTAGTACAACAGGGGGATCGGGCGAGCAGTACGTC.

This chain joins TRBV2 and TRBJ1-6; 10 bases fit TRBD1. The germline V gene has CDR1 SNHLY and CDR2 FYNNEI. The CDR3 sequence is 15 residues long. The J segment lost 7 bases and the V segment lost 4 bases, leaving 4 bases of the junction unmatched. The CDR3: CASSGQGAKNSPLHF. The CDR3 DNA follows: TGTGCCAGCAGTGGACAGGGGGCGAAGAATTCACCCCTCCACTTT.